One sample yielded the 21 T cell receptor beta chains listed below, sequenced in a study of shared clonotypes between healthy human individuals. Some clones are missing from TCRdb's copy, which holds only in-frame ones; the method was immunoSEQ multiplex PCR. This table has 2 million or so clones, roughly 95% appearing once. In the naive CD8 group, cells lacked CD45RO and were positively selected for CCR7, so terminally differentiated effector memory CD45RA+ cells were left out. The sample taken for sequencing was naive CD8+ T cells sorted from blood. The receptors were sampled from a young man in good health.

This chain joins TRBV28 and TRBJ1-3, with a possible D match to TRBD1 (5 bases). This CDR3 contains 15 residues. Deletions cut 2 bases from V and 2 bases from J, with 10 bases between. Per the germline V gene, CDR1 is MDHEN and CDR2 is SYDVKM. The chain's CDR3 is CASSLGGDPGNTIYF. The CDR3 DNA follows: TGTGCCAGCAGTTTAGGGGGGGACCCTGGAAACACCATATATTTT.

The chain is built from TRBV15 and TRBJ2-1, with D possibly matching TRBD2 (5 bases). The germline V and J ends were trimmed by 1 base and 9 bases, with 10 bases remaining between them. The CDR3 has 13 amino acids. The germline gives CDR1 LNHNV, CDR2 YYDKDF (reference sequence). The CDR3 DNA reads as TGTGCCACCAGCAGAGGAGAGGGAACTGAGCAGTTCTTC. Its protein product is CATSRGEGTEQFF.

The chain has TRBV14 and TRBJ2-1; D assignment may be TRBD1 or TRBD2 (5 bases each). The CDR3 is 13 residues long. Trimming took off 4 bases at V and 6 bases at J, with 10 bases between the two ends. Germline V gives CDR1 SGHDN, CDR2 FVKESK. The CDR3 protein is CASSPPGLNEQFF. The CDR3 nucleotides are TGTGCCAGCAGCCCCCCGGGGCTCAATGAGCAGTTCTTC. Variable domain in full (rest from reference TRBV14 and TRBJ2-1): EAGVTQFPSHSVIEKGQTVTLRCDPISGHDNLYWYRRVMGKEIKFLLHFVKESKQDESGMPNNRFLAERTGGTYSTLKVQPAELEDSGVYFCASSPPGLNEQFFGPGTRLTVL.

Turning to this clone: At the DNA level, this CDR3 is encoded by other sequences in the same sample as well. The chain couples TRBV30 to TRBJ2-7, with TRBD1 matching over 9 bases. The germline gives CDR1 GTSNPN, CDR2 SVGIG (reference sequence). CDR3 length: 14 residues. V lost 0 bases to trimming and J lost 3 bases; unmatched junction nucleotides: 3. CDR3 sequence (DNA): TGTGCCTGGAGTGTAGGGACAGGGAACTACGAGCAGTACTTC. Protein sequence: CAWSVGTGNYEQYF.

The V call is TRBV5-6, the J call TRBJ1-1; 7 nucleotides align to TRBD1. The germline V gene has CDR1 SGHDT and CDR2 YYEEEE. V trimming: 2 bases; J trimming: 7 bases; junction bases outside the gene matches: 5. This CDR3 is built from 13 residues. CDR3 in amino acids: CASSLGDSFEAFF. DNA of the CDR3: TGTGCCAGCAGCTTAGGGGACAGCTTTGAAGCTTTCTTT.

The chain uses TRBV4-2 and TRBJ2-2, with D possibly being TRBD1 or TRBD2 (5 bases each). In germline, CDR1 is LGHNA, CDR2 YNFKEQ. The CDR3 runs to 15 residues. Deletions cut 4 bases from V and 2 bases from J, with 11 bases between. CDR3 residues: CASSRGTDNTGELFF. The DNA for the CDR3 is TGTGCCAGCAGCCGTGGGACGGATAACACCGGGGAGCTGTTTTTT.

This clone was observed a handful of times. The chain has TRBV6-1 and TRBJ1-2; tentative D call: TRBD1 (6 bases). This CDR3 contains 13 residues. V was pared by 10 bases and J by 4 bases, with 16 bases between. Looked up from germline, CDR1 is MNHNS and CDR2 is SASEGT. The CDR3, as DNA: TGTGCCACTAACCGGGACACAGTCTATGGCTACACCTTC. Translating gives CATNRDTVYGYTF.

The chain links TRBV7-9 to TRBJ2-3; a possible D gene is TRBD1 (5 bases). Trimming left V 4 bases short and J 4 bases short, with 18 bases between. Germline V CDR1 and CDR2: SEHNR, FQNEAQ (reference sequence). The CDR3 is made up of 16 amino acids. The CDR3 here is CASSSSTEVPPDTQYF. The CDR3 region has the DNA TGTGCCAGCAGCTCTTCGACAGAGGTGCCTCCAGATACGCAGTATTTT.

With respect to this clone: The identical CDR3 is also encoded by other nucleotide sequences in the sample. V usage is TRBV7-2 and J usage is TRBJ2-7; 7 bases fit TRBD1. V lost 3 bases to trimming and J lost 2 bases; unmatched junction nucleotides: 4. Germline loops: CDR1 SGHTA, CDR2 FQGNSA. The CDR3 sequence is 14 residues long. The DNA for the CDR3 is TGTGCCAGCAGCTTTAGGGACAGAACCTACGAGCAGTACTTC. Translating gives CASSFRDRTYEQYF.

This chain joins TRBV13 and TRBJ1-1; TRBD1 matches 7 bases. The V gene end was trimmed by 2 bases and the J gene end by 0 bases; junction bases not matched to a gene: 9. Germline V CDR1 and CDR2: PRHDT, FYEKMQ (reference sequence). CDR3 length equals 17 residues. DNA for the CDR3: TGTGCCAGCAGCTTAAAGGGGGCTGAAGGTTTGAACACTGAAGCTTTCTTT. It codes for CASSLKGAEGLNTEAFF.

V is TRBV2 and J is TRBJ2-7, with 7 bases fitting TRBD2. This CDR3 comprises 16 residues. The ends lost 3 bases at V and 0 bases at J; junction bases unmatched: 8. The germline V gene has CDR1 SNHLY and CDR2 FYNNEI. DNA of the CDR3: TGTGCCAGCAGTGATCCCAAGCGGGGTAGCTCCTACGAGCAGTACTTC. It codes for CASSDPKRGSSYEQYF.

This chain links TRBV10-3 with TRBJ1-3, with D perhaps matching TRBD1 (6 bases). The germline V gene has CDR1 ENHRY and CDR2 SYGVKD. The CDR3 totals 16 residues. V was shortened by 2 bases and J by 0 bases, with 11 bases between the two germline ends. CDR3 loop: CAISERQAFSGNTIYF. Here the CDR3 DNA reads TGTGCCATCAGTGAGCGACAGGCTTTCTCTGGAAACACCATATATTTT.

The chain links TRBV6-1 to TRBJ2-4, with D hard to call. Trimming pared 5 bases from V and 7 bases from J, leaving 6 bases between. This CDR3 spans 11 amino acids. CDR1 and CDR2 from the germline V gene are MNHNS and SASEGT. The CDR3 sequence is CASSYGNIQYF. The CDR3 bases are TGTGCCAGCAGTTACGGGAACATTCAGTACTTC.

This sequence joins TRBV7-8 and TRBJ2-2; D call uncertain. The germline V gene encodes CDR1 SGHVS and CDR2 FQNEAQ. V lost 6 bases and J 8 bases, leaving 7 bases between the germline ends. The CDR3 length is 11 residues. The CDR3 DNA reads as TGTGCCAGCAGTCGCACTGGGGAGCTGTTTTTT. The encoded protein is CASSRTGELFF. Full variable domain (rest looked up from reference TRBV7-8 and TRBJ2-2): GAGVSQSPRYKVAKRGQDVALRCDPISGHVSLFWYQQALGQGPEFLTYFQNEAQLDKSGLPSDRFFAERPEGSVSTLKIQRTQQEDSAVYLCASSRTGELFFGEGSRLTVL.

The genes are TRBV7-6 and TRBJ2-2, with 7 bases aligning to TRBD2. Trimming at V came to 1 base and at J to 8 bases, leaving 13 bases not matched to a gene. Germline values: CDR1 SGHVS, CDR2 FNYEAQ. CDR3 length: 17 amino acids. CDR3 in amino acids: CASSLVSAGVLSGELFF. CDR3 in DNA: TGTGCCAGCAGCTTAGTATCGGCGGGAGTTCTCTCTGGGGAGCTGTTTTTT.

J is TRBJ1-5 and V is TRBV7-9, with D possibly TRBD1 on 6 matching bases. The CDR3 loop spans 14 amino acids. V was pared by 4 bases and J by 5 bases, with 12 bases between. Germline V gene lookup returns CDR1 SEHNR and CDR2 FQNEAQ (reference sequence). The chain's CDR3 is CASSSGVYDQPQHF. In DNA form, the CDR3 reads TGTGCCAGCAGCTCAGGGGTTTATGATCAGCCCCAGCATTTT. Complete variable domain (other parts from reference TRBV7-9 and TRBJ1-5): DTGVSQNPRHKITKRGQNVTFRCDPISEHNRLYWYRQTLGQGPEFLTYFQNEAQLEKSRLLSDRFSAERPKGSFSTLEIQRTEQGDSAMYLCASSSGVYDQPQHFGDGTRLSIL.

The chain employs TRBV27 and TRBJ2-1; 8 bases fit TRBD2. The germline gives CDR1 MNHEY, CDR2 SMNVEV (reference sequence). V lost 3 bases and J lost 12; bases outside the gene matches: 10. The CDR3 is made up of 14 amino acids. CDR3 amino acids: CASSFAGGGKGQFF. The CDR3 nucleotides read TGTGCCAGCAGTTTCGCCGGGGGGGGTAAGGGGCAGTTCTTC.

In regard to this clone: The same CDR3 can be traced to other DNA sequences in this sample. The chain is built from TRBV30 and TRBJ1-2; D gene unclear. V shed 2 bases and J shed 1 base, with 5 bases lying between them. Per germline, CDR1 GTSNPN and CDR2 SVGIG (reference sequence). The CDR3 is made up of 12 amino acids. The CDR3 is CAWSYSNYGYTF. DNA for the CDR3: TGTGCCTGGAGTTATAGTAACTATGGCTACACCTTC.

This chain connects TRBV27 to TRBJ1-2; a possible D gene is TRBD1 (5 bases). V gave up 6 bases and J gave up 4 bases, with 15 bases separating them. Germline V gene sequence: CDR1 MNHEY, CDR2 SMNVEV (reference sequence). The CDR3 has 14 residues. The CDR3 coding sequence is TGTGCCAGCAGCCGAGGGGTAGGCGGCTATGGCTACACCTTC. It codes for CASSRGVGGYGYTF.

This CDR3 reads CASSQDGGRGLSVSYEQYF. The DNA of the CDR3 is TGCGCCAGCAGCCAAGATGGGGGCAGGGGGCTATCCGTCTCCTACGAGCAGTACTTC. The chain employs TRBV4-1 and TRBJ2-7; TRBD1 agrees at 8 bases. The CDR3 totals 19 residues. Germline V lookup: CDR1 MGHRA, CDR2 YSYEKL. Trimming took 0 bases from V and 0 from J; bases not matched to a gene: 13.

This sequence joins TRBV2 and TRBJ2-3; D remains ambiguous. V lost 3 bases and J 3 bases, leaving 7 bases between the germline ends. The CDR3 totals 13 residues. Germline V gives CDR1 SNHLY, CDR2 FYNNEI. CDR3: CASSEIGTDTQYF. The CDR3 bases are TGTGCCAGCAGTGAGATAGGGACAGATACGCAGTATTTT.